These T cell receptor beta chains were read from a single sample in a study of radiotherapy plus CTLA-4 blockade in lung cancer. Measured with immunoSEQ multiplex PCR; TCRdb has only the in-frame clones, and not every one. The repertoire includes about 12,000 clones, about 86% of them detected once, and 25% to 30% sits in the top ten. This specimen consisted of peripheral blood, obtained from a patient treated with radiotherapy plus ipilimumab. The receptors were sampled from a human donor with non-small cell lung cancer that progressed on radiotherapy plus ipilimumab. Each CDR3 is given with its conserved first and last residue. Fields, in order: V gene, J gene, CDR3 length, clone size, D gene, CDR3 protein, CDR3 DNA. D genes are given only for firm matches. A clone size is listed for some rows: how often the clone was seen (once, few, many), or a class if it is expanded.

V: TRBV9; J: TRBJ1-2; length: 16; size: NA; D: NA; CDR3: CASSPEGRGQGSGYTF; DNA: TGTGCCAGCAGCCCCGAAGGTAGGGGACAAGGGTCTGGCTACACCTTC
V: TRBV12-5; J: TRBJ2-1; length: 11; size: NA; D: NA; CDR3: CASGLEDEQFF; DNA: TGTGCTAGTGGTCTGGAGGATGAGCAGTTCTTC
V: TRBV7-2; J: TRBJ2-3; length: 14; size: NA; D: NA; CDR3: CASSPRTGTDTQYF; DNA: TGTGCCAGCAGCCCTCGGACTGGAACAGATACGCAGTATTTT
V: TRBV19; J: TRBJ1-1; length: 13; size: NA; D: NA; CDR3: CASRGSWEGRAFF; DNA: TGTGCCAGTAGAGGATCCTGGGAGGGGAGGGCTTTCTTT
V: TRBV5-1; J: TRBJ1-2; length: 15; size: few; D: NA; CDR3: CASSLGDGAPYGYTF; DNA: TGCGCCAGCAGCTTGGGGGACGGAGCTCCGTATGGCTACACCTTC
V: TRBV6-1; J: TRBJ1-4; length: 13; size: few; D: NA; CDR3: CASRPGSGEKLFF; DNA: TGTGCCAGCAGGCCAGGGTCGGGGGAAAAACTGTTTTTT
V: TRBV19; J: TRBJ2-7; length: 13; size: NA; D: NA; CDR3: CASSDRQAYEQYF; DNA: TGTGCCAGTAGCGACCGACAGGCCTACGAGCAGTACTTC
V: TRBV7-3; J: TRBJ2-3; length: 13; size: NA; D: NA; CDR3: CASSLTYTDTQYF; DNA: TGTGCCAGCAGCTTAACGTATACAGATACGCAGTATTTT
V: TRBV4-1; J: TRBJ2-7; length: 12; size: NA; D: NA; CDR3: CASSPDSFRLYF; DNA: TGCGCCAGCAGCCCCGACTCGTTTCGTCTGTACTTC
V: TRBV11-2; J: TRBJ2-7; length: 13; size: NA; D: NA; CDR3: CASSLGPDYEQYF; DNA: TGTGCCAGCAGCTTAGGACCCGACTACGAGCAGTACTTC
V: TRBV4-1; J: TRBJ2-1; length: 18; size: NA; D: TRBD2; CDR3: CASSQVDLGLAGYNEQFF; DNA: TGCGCCAGCAGCCAAGTAGATCTGGGACTAGCGGGGTACAATGAGCAGTTCTTC
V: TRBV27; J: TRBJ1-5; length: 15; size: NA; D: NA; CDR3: CASRPGVVSNQPQHF; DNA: TGTGCCAGCAGACCAGGGGTGGTAAGCAATCAGCCCCAGCATTTT
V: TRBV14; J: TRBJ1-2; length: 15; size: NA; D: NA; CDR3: CASSQFGGWRYGYTF; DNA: TGTGCCAGCAGCCAATTTGGAGGGTGGAGGTATGGCTACACCTTC
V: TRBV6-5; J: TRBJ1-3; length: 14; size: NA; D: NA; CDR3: CASSYKSSGNTIYF; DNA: TGTGCCAGCAGTTATAAGAGCTCTGGAAACACCATATATTTT
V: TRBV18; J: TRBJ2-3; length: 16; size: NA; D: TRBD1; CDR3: CASSPGTGHSTDTQYF; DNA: TGTGCCAGCTCACCAGGGACAGGTCATAGCACAGATACGCAGTATTTT
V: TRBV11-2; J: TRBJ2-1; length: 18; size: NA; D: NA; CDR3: CASSLVKLLGPPYNEQFF; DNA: TGTGCCAGCAGCTTAGTTAAGCTCTTAGGACCCCCTTACAATGAGCAGTTCTTC
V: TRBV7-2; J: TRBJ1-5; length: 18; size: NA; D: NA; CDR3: CASSLGLRGPWGNQPQHF; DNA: TGTGCCAGCAGCTTGGGACTCCGGGGGCCCTGGGGCAATCAGCCCCAGCATTTT
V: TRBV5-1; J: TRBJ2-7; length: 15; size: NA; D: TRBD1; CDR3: CASSAGTGGTYEQCF; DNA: TGCGCCAGCAGCGCGGGGACAGGTGGAACCTACGAGCAGTGCTTC
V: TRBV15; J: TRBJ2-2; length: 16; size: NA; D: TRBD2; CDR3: CATGLAGGSNTGELFF; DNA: TGTGCCACTGGTCTAGCGGGGGGCTCGAACACCGGGGAGCTGTTTTTT
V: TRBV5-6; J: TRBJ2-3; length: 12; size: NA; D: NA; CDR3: CASWGVGDTQYF; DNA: TGTGCCAGCTGGGGGGTTGGAGATACGCAGTATTTT